The 22 T cell receptor beta chains given below trace back to one sample, sequenced in a study of T cells in Graves' hyperthyroidism and ophthalmopathy (dated 2019 in TCRdb). Libraries were constructed by multiplex PCR. TCRdb names Illumina HiSeq 2000 as the instrument used. TCR beta CDR3 regions were amplified from RNA transcripts. A first-round RT-PCR of the TCR CDR3 used the HTBI primer set with the Qiagen OneStep RT-PCR kit. TCRdb applied fastp at Q25 and MiXCR to the public reads, then kept only in-frame beta chains. Every CDR3 protein is listed once, alongside the most common genes and DNA of its rows. In this sample the table shows about 400,000 distinct CDR3 sequences, roughly 14% of which occur a single time. In total, the top ten clones hold 13% of the sample. Sequenced sample: blood. The receptors shown here come from a man aged 18 to 35 with Graves' ophthalmopathy.

Worth noting for this clonotype: One end of the junction is discordant with germline, which a read error may explain. The chain joins TRBV19 to TRBJ1-2, with TRBD1 matching over 9 bases. The CDR3 consists of 16 residues. The germline CDR1 and CDR2 sequences are LNHDA and SQIVND (reference sequence). In DNA, the CDR3 is TGTGCCAGTAGTATAGATGAGGACAGGGGCTCGGGTGGCCACACCTTC. It yields the protein CASSIDEDRGSGGHTF.

This clonotype was detected many times. The gene calls are TRBV20-1 and TRBJ2-7; TRBD2 agrees at 9 bases. The CDR3 has 15 amino acids. J was trimmed by 2 bases and V by 3 bases; bases with no gene match: 8. Germline CDR1 and CDR2: DFQATT and SNEGSKA (reference sequence). The CDR3 protein is CSARRAGGSPYEQYF. The CDR3 DNA is TGCAGTGCTAGGCGGGCGGGAGGGTCCCCCTACGAGCAGTACTTC.

This clonotype has a handful of counts. The rearrangement links TRBV9 to TRBJ1-1, with TRBD1 as a possible D gene (5 bases). CDR3 length: 14 amino acids. Germline V gene sequence: CDR1 SGDLS, CDR2 YYNGEE. Trimming stripped 0 bases from V and 6 bases from J, with 12 bases between. CDR3 in amino acids: CASSVEPGRAEAFF. CDR3 DNA: TGTGCCAGCAGCGTAGAGCCGGGACGAGCTGAAGCTTTCTTT.

Here the CDR3 reads CASSPMGLAGVGEQYF. CDR3 in DNA: TGTGCCAGCAGTCCCATGGGACTAGCGGGAGTAGGTGAGCAGTACTTC. The chain employs TRBV27 and TRBJ2-7; 14 bases match TRBD2. Germline V gene data show CDR1 as MNHEY and CDR2 as SMNVEV (reference sequence). CDR3 length: 16 amino acids. With 5 bases clipped from V and 7 bases from J, the junction kept 10 bases outside the gene matches.

Only a few counts were recorded for this clonotype. The chain links TRBV10-3 to TRBJ2-1; the D gene is possibly TRBD2 (5 bases). The V and J ends lost 4 bases and 6 bases respectively, with 19 bases between them. Germline CDR1 is ENHRY and CDR2 is SYGVKD. This CDR3 contains 16 residues. The CDR3 loop is CAISGISDPLPNEQFF. CDR3 in DNA: TGTGCCATCAGTGGGATTAGCGACCCTCTACCCAATGAGCAGTTCTTC.

This clonotype was recorded many times. The chain is built from TRBV12-3 or TRBV12-4 and TRBJ1-1; TRBD1 agrees at 7 bases. Trimming took 5 bases from V and 10 from J; bases not matched to a gene: 10. The length of the CDR3 is 13 residues. DNA of the CDR3: TGTGCCAGCAGTCCTGGACAGGATTTGAGAGCTTTCTTT. Translating it yields CASSPGQDLRAFF.

This clonotype has ten or more counts. V gene TRBV11-2 combines with J gene TRBJ2-7; tentatively, D is TRBD1 or TRBD2 (5 bases each). This CDR3 is built from 14 residues. V shed 5 bases and J shed 1 base, with 12 bases lying between them. The germline V gene encodes CDR1 SGHAT and CDR2 FQNNGV. The CDR3 sequence: CASSIRDGSYEQYF. The CDR3 nucleotides read TGTGCCAGCAGCATCCGGGACGGGTCCTACGAGCAGTACTTC.

This clonotype has only a few counts. The V call is TRBV4-1, the J call TRBJ1-2; no clear D. Germline CDR1 and CDR2: MGHRA and YSYEKL. This CDR3 has 15 amino acids. V lost 1 base, J lost 2 bases, and 11 bases lay in between. The CDR3 loop is CASSQGQASNYGYTF. Here the CDR3 DNA reads TGCGCCAGCAGCCAAGGCCAGGCCTCCAACTATGGCTACACCTTC.

This clonotype was found a few times. A much larger clone differs from this one at a single base, so this may be a read error. The rearrangement links TRBV12-3 or TRBV12-4 to TRBJ2-3, with a possible D match to TRBD1 (6 bases). CDR3 size: 18 residues. The CDR3 nucleotides read TGTACCAGCACATTACTATCCCCACAGGGCAGGAGGACAGATACGCAGTATTTT. This translates into CTSTLLSPQGRRTDTQYF.

This clonotype was observed at least ten times. The genes are TRBV6-1 and TRBJ1-4; D gene unclear. The CDR3 has 14 amino acids. With 3 bases removed from V and 0 bases from J, the gap between germline ends came to 5 bases. The germline gives CDR1 MNHNS, CDR2 SASEGT. In nucleotides, the CDR3 is TGTGCCAGCAGTGACGATGCAACTAATGAAAAACTGTTTTTT. Its protein product is CASSDDATNEKLFF.

This clonotype came up many times. The J gene is TRBJ2-1, the V gene TRBV4-1; D is perhaps TRBD2 (5 bases). The CDR3 is 14 amino acids. Germline CDR1 is MGHRA and CDR2 is YSYEKL. V was trimmed by 4 bases and J by 10 bases, leaving 17 bases between them. The CDR3 coding sequence is TGCGCCAGCAGCCGCCCAGAGGGTCGAGAAGAGCAGTTCTTC. It is translated as CASSRPEGREEQFF.

This clonotype appeared many times. The J gene is TRBJ2-5, the V gene TRBV28; weak D call: TRBD1 (7 bases). This CDR3 comprises 14 residues. V lost 6 bases and J 2 bases, leaving 13 bases between the germline ends. Germline assignment: CDR1 MDHEN and CDR2 SYDVKM. The CDR3 nucleotides are TGTGCCAGCAGGTCTGCGGGACAGCAAGAGACCCAGTACTTC. Protein sequence: CASRSAGQQETQYF.

There are a few counts of this clonotype. The CDR3 here is CSAEGTTGELFF. CDR3 bases: TGCAGTGCTGAAGGAACCACCGGGGAGCTGTTTTTT. V gene TRBV20-1 combines with J gene TRBJ2-2; D uncertain. There are 12 residues in the CDR3. Per the germline V gene, CDR1 is DFQATT and CDR2 is SNEGSKA (reference sequence). The V gene lost 5 bases and the J gene lost 4 bases, with 8 bases spanning the gap.

This clonotype was observed many times. The genes are TRBV20-1 and TRBJ2-1; 9 bases line up with TRBD2. Germline V gives CDR1 DFQATT, CDR2 SNEGSKA (reference sequence). The CDR3 has 17 residues. V shed 1 base and J 7 bases; nucleotides not matched to a gene: 14. The CDR3 reads CSARGPGSGRPGNEQFF. CDR3 nucleotides: TGCAGTGCTAGAGGTCCGGGCAGCGGGAGGCCGGGGAATGAGCAGTTCTTC.

This clonotype was recorded many times. The chain employs TRBV15 and TRBJ2-1; TRBD2 matches 7 bases. V dropped 6 bases and J dropped 0; count of bases not matched to a gene: 5. CDR1 LNHNV and CDR2 YYDKDF come from the germline V gene (reference sequence). This CDR3 region has 15 residues. This CDR3 is CATSRRTSSYNEQFF. The CDR3 DNA reads TGTGCCACCAGTAGAAGGACTAGCTCCTACAATGAGCAGTTCTTC.

V usage is TRBV28 and J usage is TRBJ1-3, with no clear D. This CDR3 spans 13 amino acids. Trimming removed 11 bases from V and 0 bases from J, with 11 bases in between. Germline V gene data show CDR1 as MDHEN and CDR2 as SYDVKM. DNA of the CDR3: TGTGCCTGCCAGCCCGGCTCTGGAAACACCATATATTTT. Protein sequence: CACQPGSGNTIYF.

This clonotype was counted at least ten times. The chain combines TRBV10-3 with TRBJ1-1; D not certain. Germline V lookup: CDR1 ENHRY, CDR2 SYGVKD. This CDR3 is built from 12 residues. Trimming took off 0 bases at V and 8 bases at J, with 7 bases between the two ends. For the CDR3, the DNA is TGTGCCATCAGTGAGTCCGGGCAGGAAGCTTTCTTT. The encoded protein is CAISESGQEAFF.

This sequence joins TRBV30 and TRBJ2-7; possibly TRBD2 for D (5 bases). CDR1 and CDR2 (germline): GTSNPN, SVGIG (reference sequence). The CDR3 consists of 14 residues. The V gene lost 1 base and the J gene lost 5 bases, with 15 bases spanning the gap. The CDR3 sequence is CAWSGSGVVDEQYF. The DNA of the CDR3 is TGTGCCTGGAGTGGATCCGGGGTAGTCGACGAGCAGTACTTC.

This clonotype showed up many times. The chain has TRBV11-1 and TRBJ2-7; D not resolved. The germline gives CDR1 SGHAT, CDR2 FQDESV (reference sequence). CDR3 length: 15 residues. Trimming left V 3 bases short and J 1 base short, with 13 bases between. Here the CDR3 DNA reads TGTGCCAGCAGCTTCTTGTTAGGCACATCCTACGAGCAGTACTTC. It translates to CASSFLLGTSYEQYF.

This clonotype has more than one count but fewer than ten. The DNA of the CDR3 is TGTGCCAGCAGCGTAGCTCCAGGTAGCGGCACAGATACGCAGTATTTT. Encoded protein: CASSVAPGSGTDTQYF. The chain uses TRBV9 and TRBJ2-3, with D tentatively TRBD2 (5 bases). With 0 bases removed from V and 1 base from J, the gap between germline ends came to 12 bases. Looked up from germline, CDR1 is SGDLS and CDR2 is YYNGEE. There are 16 residues in the CDR3.

The V call is TRBV19, the J call TRBJ2-1; 7 nucleotides align to TRBD2. This CDR3 has 14 amino acids. Germline assignment: CDR1 LNHDA and CDR2 SQIVND (reference sequence). Trimming removed 6 bases from V and 6 bases from J; junction bases left unmatched: 8. The chain's CDR3 is CASRTGTMGNEQFF. In DNA form, the CDR3 reads TGTGCCAGTAGAACCGGGACTATGGGCAATGAGCAGTTCTTC.

Many counts were recorded for this clonotype. The rearrangement links TRBV6-6 to TRBJ2-3; 8 positions agree with TRBD1. The CDR3 has 17 amino acids. Germline assignment: CDR1 MNHNY and CDR2 SVGAGI (reference sequence). With V trimmed by 0 bases and J by 2 bases, 7 bases remained unmatched. The CDR3 bases are TGTGCCAGCAGTTACTCGACAGGGGAGGTGGTCACAGATACGCAGTATTTT. Its protein is CASSYSTGEVVTDTQYF.